Below are 29 T cell receptor beta chains sequenced from a single sample in a study of cytomegalovirus exposure and HLA in healthy donors. The PCR had 60 Vbeta and 13 Jbeta primers. Sequencing used immunoSEQ multiplex PCR; TCRdb keeps in-frame clones, though not all of them. The sample yields roughly 200,000 clones, around 82% seen once. Input material: PBMCs. Every receptor here comes from a man aged 40-50 years in good health and CMV-seropositive.

J is TRBJ1-1 and V is TRBV29-1; D perhaps matches TRBD1 (6 bases). V dropped 7 bases and J dropped 1 base, with 16 bases sitting between them. The CDR3 is 14 residues long. CDR1 and CDR2 from the germline V gene are SQVTM and ANQGSEA. In DNA, the CDR3 is TGCAGCGCAGCAGGCGGACAGCCGAACACTGAAGCTTTCTTT. Translated: CSAAGGQPNTEAFF.

This clone appeared a few times. The chain links TRBV14 to TRBJ2-1, with 11 bases matching TRBD2. Germline V gene lookup returns CDR1 SGHDN and CDR2 FVKESK. V gave up 4 bases and J gave up 6 bases; unmatched junction bases: 11. CDR3 length: 17 amino acids. The CDR3 DNA sequence: TGTGCCAGCAGCCCTGCCCCTAGCGGGAGGTGGGGCAATGAGCAGTTCTTC. As protein: CASSPAPSGRWGNEQFF.

The rearrangement joins TRBV7-9 to TRBJ1-3, with a tentative D call TRBD1 (6 bases). Germline lookup yields CDR1 SEHNR and CDR2 FQNEAQ (reference sequence). Trimming stripped 5 bases from V and 0 bases from J, with 14 bases between. This CDR3 is built from 16 residues. The CDR3 loop reads CASSDDRIHSGNTIYF. CDR3 coding DNA: TGTGCCAGCAGCGATGACAGGATCCACTCTGGAAACACCATATATTTT.

The chain joins TRBV5-1 to TRBJ2-7; TRBD1 matches 9 bases. This CDR3 is built from 15 residues. Losses at the gene ends were 3 bases for V and 1 base for J; bases not matched to a gene: 5. CDR1 SGHRS and CDR2 YFSETQ come from the germline V gene. In DNA, the CDR3 is TGCGCCAGCAGCTCTACGACAGGGGGATCCTACGAGCAGTACTTC. Amino acids: CASSSTTGGSYEQYF.

The rearrangement links TRBV11-1 to TRBJ2-7; D possibly corresponds to TRBD1 (6 bases). The CDR3 is 14 residues long. CDR1 and CDR2 from the germline V gene are SGHAT and FQDESV (reference sequence). Trimming stripped 3 bases from V and 6 bases from J, with 15 bases between. The CDR3 DNA is TGTGCCAGCAGCTTCAGGGGTCCTGGACGCGAGCAGTACTTC. Protein: CASSFRGPGREQYF.

The J gene is TRBJ1-1, the V gene TRBV11-1; TRBD1 matches at 10 bases. The CDR3 is made up of 18 amino acids. The V gene end was trimmed by 6 bases and the J gene end by 1 base; junction bases not matched to a gene: 14. Germline loops: CDR1 SGHAT, CDR2 FQDESV (reference sequence). The CDR3 sequence: CASRPGQGTSKANTEAFF. CDR3 coding DNA: TGTGCCAGCAGACCGGGACAGGGGACATCGAAGGCGAACACTGAAGCTTTCTTT.

The chain employs TRBV27 and TRBJ1-1, with D perhaps matching TRBD1 (5 bases). CDR3 length: 16 amino acids. Trimming took 5 bases from V and 4 from J, leaving 20 bases between them. CDR1 is MNHEY and CDR2 is SMNVEV in the germline V gene (reference sequence). CDR3 region: CASSHRGGRSGTEAFF. As DNA, the CDR3 is TGTGCCAGCAGTCATCGTGGGGGGAGGTCGGGCACTGAAGCTTTCTTT.

V gene TRBV11-2 combines with J gene TRBJ2-7; D is perhaps TRBD2 (6 bases). From germline, CDR1 is SGHAT and CDR2 FQNNGV. V was shortened by 2 bases and J by 8 bases, with 25 bases between the two germline ends. This CDR3 is built from 17 residues. CDR3 loop: CASSLMARPQAGSKQYF. The CDR3 DNA is TGTGCCAGCAGCTTAATGGCGCGGCCCCAAGCCGGGAGTAAGCAGTACTTC.

The rearrangement joins TRBV7-2 to TRBJ1-5; a weak D match, TRBD1 (6 bases). The CDR3 is made up of 16 amino acids. The V gene's germline CDR1 is SGHTA and CDR2 FQGNSA. V was trimmed by 5 bases and J by 5 bases, leaving 19 bases between them. The CDR3 is CASSPGGGAGDQPQHF. CDR3 nucleotide sequence: TGTGCCAGCAGCCCGGGGGGGGGCGCGGGAGATCAGCCCCAGCATTTT. Combining the CDR3 with reference TRBV7-2 and TRBJ1-5 gives the whole variable domain GAGVSQSPSNKVTEKGKDVELRCDPISGHTALYWYRQSLGQGLEFLIYFQGNSAPDKSGLPSDRFSAERTGGSVSTLTIQRTQQEDSAVYLCASSPGGGAGDQPQHFGDGTRLSIL.

The V gene is TRBV19, the J gene TRBJ2-3; 9 bases match TRBD1. CDR1 is LNHDA, CDR2 SQIVND, per germline (reference sequence). The CDR3 has 17 amino acids. V lost 0 bases to trimming and J lost 3 bases; unmatched junction nucleotides: 7. The CDR3 reads CASSIDRDRAWTDTQYF. The CDR3 DNA reads TGTGCCAGTAGTATAGATCGGGACAGGGCTTGGACAGATACGCAGTATTTT.

CDR3 residues: CSAQGQGETQYF. The CDR3 nucleotides read TGCAGCGCCCAGGGACAGGGGGAGACCCAGTACTTC. The rearrangement joins TRBV29-1 to TRBJ2-5; 10 bases agree with TRBD1. V shed 7 bases and J 5 bases; nucleotides not matched to a gene: 4. The CDR3 totals 12 residues. CDR1 and CDR2 from the germline V gene are SQVTM and ANQGSEA.

Comments on this clone: This specimen includes other DNA sequences encoding the same CDR3. V and J are TRBV6-6 and TRBJ1-1; a possible D gene is TRBD1 (6 bases). Germline-derived CDR1 and CDR2 are MNHNY and SVGAGI (reference sequence). Trimming removed 7 bases from V and 4 bases from J, with 16 bases in between. The CDR3 is 14 residues long. CDR3 in DNA: TGTGCCAGCACCGCCCGGGGGGGCTCCACTGAAGCTTTCTTT. This encodes CASTARGGSTEAFF.

The V and J genes are TRBV11-2 and TRBJ1-2; D might be TRBD1 (5 bases). V was cut by 1 base and J by 4 bases, with 10 bases left in between. CDR3 length: 14 residues. CDR1 and CDR2 (germline): SGHAT, FQNNGV. As DNA, the CDR3 is TGTGCCAGCAGCTTAGGCGGGACTGGCTATGGCTACACCTTC. Protein sequence: CASSLGGTGYGYTF.

This chain connects TRBV27 to TRBJ2-3; TRBD2 matches at 14 bases. Germline assignment: CDR1 MNHEY and CDR2 SMNVEV (reference sequence). The CDR3 extends over 17 amino acids. The V gene end was trimmed by 7 bases and the J gene end by 1 base; junction bases not matched to a gene: 7. CDR3 nucleotides: TGTGCCAGCACCCTGGGACTAGCGGGAGTGGGCACAGATACGCAGTATTTT. Encoded protein: CASTLGLAGVGTDTQYF.

A few counts support this clone. The rearrangement uses TRBV5-1 and TRBJ2-5; perhaps TRBD1 as D (6 bases). CDR3 length: 14 amino acids. Germline V lookup: CDR1 SGHRS, CDR2 YFSETQ. The germline V and J ends were trimmed by 4 bases and 3 bases, with 13 bases remaining between them. The CDR3 sequence is CASSQSTGEETQYF. CDR3 DNA sequence: TGCGCCAGCAGCCAGTCGACAGGTGAAGAGACCCAGTACTTC.

This chain connects TRBV18 to TRBJ1-1; tentative D call: TRBD1 (5 bases). Germline V gives CDR1 KGHSH, CDR2 LQKENI. Trimming took off 4 bases at V and 3 bases at J, with 9 bases between the two ends. The CDR3 sequence is 13 residues long. Here the CDR3 DNA reads TGTGCCAGCTCACGGGACTTTTACACTGAAGCTTTCTTT. Protein: CASSRDFYTEAFF.

This chain uses TRBV6-6 with TRBJ2-7; D possibly corresponds to TRBD2 (6 bases). V gave up 8 bases and J gave up 5 bases, with 22 bases separating them. Per germline, CDR1 MNHNY and CDR2 SVGAGI (reference sequence). This CDR3 comprises 15 residues. The CDR3 sequence: CASRYWGEGYDEQYF. The CDR3 DNA sequence: TGTGCCAGCCGCTACTGGGGGGAAGGTTACGACGAGCAGTACTTC.

The genes are TRBV19 and TRBJ2-7; no clear D. V shed 5 bases and J shed 3 bases, with 11 bases lying between them. In germline, CDR1 is LNHDA, CDR2 SQIVND (reference sequence). The length of the CDR3 is 13 residues. CDR3 protein: CASSSRSLYEQYF. DNA of the CDR3: TGTGCCAGTAGTTCACGGAGCCTCTACGAGCAGTACTTC.

Remarks on this clone: Other DNA variants within this sample encode the same CDR3. CDR3 protein: CASSLKGGETQYF. The CDR3 DNA reads TGCGCCAGCAGCTTGAAGGGAGGGGAGACCCAGTACTTC. The V and J genes are TRBV5-1 and TRBJ2-5; 7 nucleotides align to TRBD2. This CDR3 comprises 13 residues. With 1 base clipped from V and 5 bases from J, the junction kept 2 bases outside the gene matches. In germline, CDR1 is SGHRS, CDR2 YFSETQ.

The CDR3: CASSLPAGVTGELFF. The CDR3 DNA sequence: TGTGCCAGTAGTCTTCCAGCGGGAGTAACCGGGGAGCTGTTTTTT. The chain carries TRBV19 and TRBJ2-2; 8 nucleotides agree with TRBD2. Germline trimming cut 5 bases from V and 5 bases from J; bases unmatched to any gene: 7. Germline lookup yields CDR1 LNHDA and CDR2 SQIVND (reference sequence). This CDR3 is built from 15 residues.

The chain carries TRBV19 and TRBJ2-7; D possibly corresponds to TRBD2 (5 bases). The CDR3 consists of 13 residues. Trimming stripped 6 bases from V and 1 base from J, with 10 bases between. Germline V gene sequence: CDR1 LNHDA, CDR2 SQIVND (reference sequence). CDR3 protein: CASRGLHSYEQYF. The CDR3 DNA reads as TGTGCCAGTAGAGGACTGCATTCCTACGAGCAGTACTTC.

There are a few counts of this clone. The chain links TRBV14 to TRBJ1-1; the D gene is possibly TRBD1 (6 bases). This CDR3 contains 18 residues. Trimming stripped 0 bases from V and 1 base from J, with 18 bases between. Germline CDR1 and CDR2: SGHDN and FVKESK. The CDR3 coding sequence is TGTGCCAGCAGCCAAGAAGTAGGGCGGGGGGCAGGGAACACTGAAGCTTTCTTT. Translated: CASSQEVGRGAGNTEAFF.

The chain is built from TRBV7-2 and TRBJ1-1; no definite D call. CDR3 length equals 14 residues. Germline assignment: CDR1 SGHTA and CDR2 FQGNSA. V lost 0 bases to trimming and J lost 5 bases, with 10 bases between them. CDR3 DNA: TGTGCCAGCAGCTTAGCGCTGGTTGCGACTGAAGCTTTCTTT. The encoded protein is CASSLALVATEAFF.

This chain links TRBV7-2 with TRBJ2-1; D may be TRBD1 (5 bases). Between the trimmed V and J ends, which lost 5 bases and 3 bases, there was a span of 17 bases. The CDR3 length is 16 residues. Germline CDR1 is SGHTA and CDR2 is FQGNSA. CDR3 in amino acids: CASSPQGRTGYNEQFF. CDR3 DNA: TGTGCCAGCAGCCCCCAGGGTAGAACCGGCTACAATGAGCAGTTCTTC. Full variable domain (missing parts from reference TRBV7-2 and TRBJ2-1): GAGVSQSPSNKVTEKGKDVELRCDPISGHTALYWYRQSLGQGLEFLIYFQGNSAPDKSGLPSDRFSAERTGGSVSTLTIQRTQQEDSAVYLCASSPQGRTGYNEQFFGPGTRLTVL.

V is TRBV19 and J is TRBJ1-1; tentative D call: TRBD1 (6 bases). CDR1 and CDR2 from the germline V gene are LNHDA and SQIVND (reference sequence). V lost 5 bases to trimming and J lost 10 bases, with 14 bases between them. The CDR3 contains 12 residues. The CDR3 DNA reads as TGTGCCAGTAGTGGGGGCCACGACGTAGCTTTCTTT. Protein sequence: CASSGGHDVAFF.

The CDR3 here is CASSPLAGRTDTQYF. The CDR3 bases are TGTGCCAGCAGCCCATTAGCGGGACGCACAGATACGCAGTATTTT. The rearrangement links TRBV11-2 to TRBJ2-3, with TRBD2 identical over 8 bases. The CDR3 has 15 amino acids. Germline V lookup: CDR1 SGHAT, CDR2 FQNNGV. V shed 5 bases, J shed 1 base, and the junction held 5 bases outside the gene matches.

The chain uses TRBV10-3 and TRBJ2-2; a weak D match, TRBD1 (5 bases). The CDR3 sequence is 13 residues long. The germline V gene has CDR1 ENHRY and CDR2 SYGVKD. Trimming pared 8 bases from V and 2 bases from J, leaving 9 bases between. In DNA, the CDR3 is TGTGCCATCCGGACAAGTAACACCGGGGAGCTGTTTTTT. This gives the protein CAIRTSNTGELFF.

The chain employs TRBV20-1 and TRBJ2-4, with D maybe TRBD1 (6 bases). The CDR3 has 11 residues. V was clipped by 0 bases and J by 14 bases, with 11 bases between them. Germline values: CDR1 DFQATT, CDR2 SNEGSKA (reference sequence). The CDR3 loop is CSARDGAGEYF. In DNA form, the CDR3 reads TGCAGTGCTAGAGATGGGGCAGGGGAGTACTTC.

This rearrangement joins TRBV25-1 to TRBJ2-1; 8 bases match TRBD2. The CDR3 extends over 15 amino acids. The J segment lost 9 bases and the V segment lost 7 bases, leaving 14 bases of the junction unmatched. The V gene's germline CDR1 is MGHDK and CDR2 SYGVNS. CDR3 sequence: CASNKGLGSLGEQFF. CDR3 in DNA: TGTGCCAGCAACAAGGGACTAGGGAGCCTCGGTGAGCAGTTCTTC.